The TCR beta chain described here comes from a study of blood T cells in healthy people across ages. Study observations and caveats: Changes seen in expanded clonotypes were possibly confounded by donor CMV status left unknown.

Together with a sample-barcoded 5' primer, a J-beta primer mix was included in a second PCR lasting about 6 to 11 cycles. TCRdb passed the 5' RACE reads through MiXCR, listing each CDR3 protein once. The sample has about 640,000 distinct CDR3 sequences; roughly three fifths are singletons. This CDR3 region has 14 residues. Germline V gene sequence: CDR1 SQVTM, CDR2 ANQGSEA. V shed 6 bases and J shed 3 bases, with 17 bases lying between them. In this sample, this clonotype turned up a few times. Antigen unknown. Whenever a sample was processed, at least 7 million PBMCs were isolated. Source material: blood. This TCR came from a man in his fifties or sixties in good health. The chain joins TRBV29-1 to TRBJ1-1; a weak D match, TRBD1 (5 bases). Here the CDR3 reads CSVTRGGSDTEAFF. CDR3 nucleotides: TGCAGCGTCACCCGGGGCGGCTCGGACACTGAAGCTTTCTTT.